This T cell receptor beta chain comes out of a study of blood T cell repertoires in COVID-19. Study details: Sites across the United States, Italy and Spain contributed samples from acute and convalescent COVID-19.

Looked up from germline, CDR1 is SGHNT and CDR2 is YENEEA. CDR3 length: 13 amino acids. Trimming pared 1 base from V and 5 bases from J, leaving 5 bases between. Original data processing: How many nucleated cells were present was estimated from reference gene primer amplification. Profiled with immunoSEQ multiplex PCR; TCRdb holds only in-frame clones, not every one. The D gene and trimming were derived from the DNA, and the V and J assignments and clone size from that table. The top ten hold 5% to 6.5% of the sample, which has more than 200,000 clones, under 90% seen once. The sequence was collected from an elderly man with acute or convalescent COVID-19. This chain links TRBV11-3 with TRBJ2-2, with D unresolved. The sequenced sample consisted of peripheral blood. The CDR3: CASSLVRTGELFF. The CDR3 DNA sequence: TGTGCCAGCAGCTTAGTGCGTACCGGGGAGCTGTTTTTT. Together with reference TRBV11-3 and TRBJ2-2, the CDR3 gives the full variable domain: EAGVVQSPRYKIIEKKQPVAFWCNPISGHNTLYWYLQNLGQGPELLIRYENEEAVDDSQLPKDRFSAERLKGVDSTLKIQPAELGDSAVYLCASSLVRTGELFFGEGSRLTVL.